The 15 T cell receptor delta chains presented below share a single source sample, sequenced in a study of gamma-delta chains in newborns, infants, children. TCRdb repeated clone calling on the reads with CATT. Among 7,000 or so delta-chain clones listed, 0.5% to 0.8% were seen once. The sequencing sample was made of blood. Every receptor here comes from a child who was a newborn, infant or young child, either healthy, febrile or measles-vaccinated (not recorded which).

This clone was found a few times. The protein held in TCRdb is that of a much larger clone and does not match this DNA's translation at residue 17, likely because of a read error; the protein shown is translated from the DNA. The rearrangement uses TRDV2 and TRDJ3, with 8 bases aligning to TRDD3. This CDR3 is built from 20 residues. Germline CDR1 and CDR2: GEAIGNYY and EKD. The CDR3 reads CACDTVRGIRKSWDTRRMFF. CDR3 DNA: TGTGCCTGTGACACCGTTAGAGGGATACGCAAATCCTGGGACACCCGACGGATGTTTTTC.

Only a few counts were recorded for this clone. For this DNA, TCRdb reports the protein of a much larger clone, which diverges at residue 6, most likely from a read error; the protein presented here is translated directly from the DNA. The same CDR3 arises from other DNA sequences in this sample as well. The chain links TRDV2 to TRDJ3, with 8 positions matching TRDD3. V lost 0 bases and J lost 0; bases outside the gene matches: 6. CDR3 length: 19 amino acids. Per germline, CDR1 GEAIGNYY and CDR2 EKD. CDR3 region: CACDTVGYGSSWDTRQMFF. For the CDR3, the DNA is TGTGCCTGTGACACCGTGGGATACGGGAGCTCCTGGGACACCCGACAGATGTTTTTC.

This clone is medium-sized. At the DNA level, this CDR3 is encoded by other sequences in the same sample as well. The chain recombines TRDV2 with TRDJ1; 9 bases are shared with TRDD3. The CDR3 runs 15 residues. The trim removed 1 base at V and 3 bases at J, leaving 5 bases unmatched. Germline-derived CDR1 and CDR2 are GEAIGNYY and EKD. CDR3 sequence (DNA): TGTGCCTGTGACACGTTGGGGATACGGGCCGATAAACTCATCTTT. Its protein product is CACDTLGIRADKLIF.

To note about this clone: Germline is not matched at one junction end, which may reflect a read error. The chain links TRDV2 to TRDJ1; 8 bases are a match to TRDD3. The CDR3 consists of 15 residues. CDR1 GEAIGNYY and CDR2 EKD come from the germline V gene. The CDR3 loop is CACDVLGAFTDNLIF. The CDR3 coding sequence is TGTGCCTGTGACGTACTGGGGGCTTTCACCGATAACCTCATCTTT.

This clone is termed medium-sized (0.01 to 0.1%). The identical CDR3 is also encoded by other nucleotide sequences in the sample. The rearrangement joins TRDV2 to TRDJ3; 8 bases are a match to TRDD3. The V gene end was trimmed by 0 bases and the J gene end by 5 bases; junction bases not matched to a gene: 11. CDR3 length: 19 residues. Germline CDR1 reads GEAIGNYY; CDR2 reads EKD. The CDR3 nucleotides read TGTGCCTGTGACACCGCATTCTCACTGGGGATACGGGACACCCGACAGATGTTTTTC. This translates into CACDTAFSLGIRDTRQMFF.

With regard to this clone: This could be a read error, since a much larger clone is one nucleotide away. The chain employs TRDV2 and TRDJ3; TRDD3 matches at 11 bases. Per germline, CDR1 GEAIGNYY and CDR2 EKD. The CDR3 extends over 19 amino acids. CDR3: CARDRLGDTWGWDTRQMFF. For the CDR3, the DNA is TGTGCCCGTGACCGTCTGGGGGATACATGGGGCTGGGACACCCGACAGATGTTTTTC.

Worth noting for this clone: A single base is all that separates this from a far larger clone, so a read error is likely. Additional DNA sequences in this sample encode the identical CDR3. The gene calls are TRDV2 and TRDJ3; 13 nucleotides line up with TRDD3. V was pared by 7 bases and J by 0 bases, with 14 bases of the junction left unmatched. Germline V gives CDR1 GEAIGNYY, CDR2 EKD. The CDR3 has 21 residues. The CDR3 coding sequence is TGTGCCTGCGACTCCGTACTGGGGGATACGCGGTCCTCCTGGGACACCCGACAGATGTTTTTC. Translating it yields CACDSVLGDTRSSWDTRQMFF.

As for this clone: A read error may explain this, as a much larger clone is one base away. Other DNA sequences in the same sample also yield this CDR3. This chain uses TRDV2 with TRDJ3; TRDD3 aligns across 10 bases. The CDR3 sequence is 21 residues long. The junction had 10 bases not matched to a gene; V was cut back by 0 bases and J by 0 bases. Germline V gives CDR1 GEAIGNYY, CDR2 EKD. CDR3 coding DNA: TGTGCCTGTGACACCCTACTGGGGGATCCTAGGAACTCCTGGGACACCCGACAGATGTTTTTC. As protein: CACDTLLGDPRNSWDTRQMFF.

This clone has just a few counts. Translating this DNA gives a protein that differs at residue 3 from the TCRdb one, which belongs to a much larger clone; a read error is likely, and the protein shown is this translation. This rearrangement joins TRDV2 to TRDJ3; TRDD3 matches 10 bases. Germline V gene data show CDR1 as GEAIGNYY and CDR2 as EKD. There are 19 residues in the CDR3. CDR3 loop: CARDGYWGILSWDTRQMFF. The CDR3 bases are TGTGCCCGTGATGGTTACTGGGGGATCCTATCCTGGGACACCCGACAGATGTTTTTC.

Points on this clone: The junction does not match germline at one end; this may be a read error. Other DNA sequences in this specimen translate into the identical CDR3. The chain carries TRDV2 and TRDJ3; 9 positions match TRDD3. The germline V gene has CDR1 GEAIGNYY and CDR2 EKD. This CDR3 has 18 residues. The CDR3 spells CACDKYWGSSWDTRQMFF. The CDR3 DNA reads TGTGCTTGTGACAAGTACTGGGGGAGCTCCTGGGACACCCGACAGATGTTTTTC.

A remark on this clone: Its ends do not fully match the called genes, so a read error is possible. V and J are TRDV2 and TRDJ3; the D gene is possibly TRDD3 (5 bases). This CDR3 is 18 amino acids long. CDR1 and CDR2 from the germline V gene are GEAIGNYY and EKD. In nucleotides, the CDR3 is TGTGCCCGTGACACGGTGGGATTCAGCCCCTGGGACACCCGACAGATGTTTTTC. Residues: CARDTVGFSPWDTRQMFF.

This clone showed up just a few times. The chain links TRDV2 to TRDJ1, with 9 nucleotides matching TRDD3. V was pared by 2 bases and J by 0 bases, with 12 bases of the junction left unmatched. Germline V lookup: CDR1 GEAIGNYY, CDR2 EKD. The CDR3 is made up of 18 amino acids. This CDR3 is CACDILGDFPLYTDKLIF. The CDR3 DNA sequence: TGTGCCTGTGACATACTGGGGGACTTTCCCCTGTACACCGATAAACTCATCTTT.

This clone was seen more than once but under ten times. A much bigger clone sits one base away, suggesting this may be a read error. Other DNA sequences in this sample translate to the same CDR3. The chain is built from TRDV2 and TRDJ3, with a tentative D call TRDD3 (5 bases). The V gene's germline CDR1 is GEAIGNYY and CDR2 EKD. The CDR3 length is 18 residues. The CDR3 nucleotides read TGTGCCTGTGACACCGTTAGATCGGGCTCCTGGGACACCCGACAGATGTTCTTC. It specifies CACDTVRSGSWDTRQMFF.

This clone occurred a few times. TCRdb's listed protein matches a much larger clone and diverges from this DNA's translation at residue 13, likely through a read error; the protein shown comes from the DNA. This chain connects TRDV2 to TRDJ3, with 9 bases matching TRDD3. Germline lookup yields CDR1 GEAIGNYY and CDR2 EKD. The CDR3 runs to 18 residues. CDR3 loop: CACDNTGGVSWDARQMFF. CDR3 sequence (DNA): TGTGCCTGTGACAATACTGGGGGAGTCTCCTGGGACGCCCGACAGATGTTTTTC.

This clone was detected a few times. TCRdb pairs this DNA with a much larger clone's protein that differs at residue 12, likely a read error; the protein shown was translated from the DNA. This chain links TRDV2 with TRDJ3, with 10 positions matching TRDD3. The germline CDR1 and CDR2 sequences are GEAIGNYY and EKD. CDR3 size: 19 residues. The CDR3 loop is CACDKILGDFTCDTRQMFF. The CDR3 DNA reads TGTGCCTGTGACAAAATACTGGGGGATTTCACCTGCGACACCCGACAGATGTTTTTC.